This T cell receptor beta chain stems from a study of radiotherapy plus CTLA-4 blockade in lung cancer. Study as a whole: Overall, approximately 17% of patients showed an objective response, while 31% attained disease control.

The CDR3 loop spans 14 amino acids. V lost 6 bases, J lost 7 bases, and 8 bases stayed unmatched. Germline V gene data show CDR1 as LNHDA and CDR2 as SQIVND (reference sequence). This clone was counted a single time. Its antigen is not known. Study results and limitations: An expansion of tumor-derived TCR clones occurred in blood after radiotherapy plus ipilimumab. Among reported predictors of response, early blood T cell clone dynamics with interferon-beta performed best.

Those with chemo-refractory metastatic non-small-cell lung cancer were treated with focal radiation combined with CTLA-4 blockade using ipilimumab. The data were produced by immunoSEQ multiplex PCR, yet TCRdb's version contains in-frame clones alone and is incomplete. The profile shows nearly 110,000 clones, about 85% of them singletons. The clonotype comes from a human donor with non-small cell lung cancer that progressed on radiotherapy plus ipilimumab. Some clones in this sample may be carry-over from other donors' samples. The source was peripheral blood, collected from a patient treated with radiotherapy plus ipilimumab. The genes are TRBV19 and TRBJ2-1; 8 nucleotides align to TRBD1. CDR3 region: CASRGQGMRNEQFF. The DNA for the CDR3 is TGTGCCAGTAGAGGACAGGGCATGCGAAATGAGCAGTTCTTC.